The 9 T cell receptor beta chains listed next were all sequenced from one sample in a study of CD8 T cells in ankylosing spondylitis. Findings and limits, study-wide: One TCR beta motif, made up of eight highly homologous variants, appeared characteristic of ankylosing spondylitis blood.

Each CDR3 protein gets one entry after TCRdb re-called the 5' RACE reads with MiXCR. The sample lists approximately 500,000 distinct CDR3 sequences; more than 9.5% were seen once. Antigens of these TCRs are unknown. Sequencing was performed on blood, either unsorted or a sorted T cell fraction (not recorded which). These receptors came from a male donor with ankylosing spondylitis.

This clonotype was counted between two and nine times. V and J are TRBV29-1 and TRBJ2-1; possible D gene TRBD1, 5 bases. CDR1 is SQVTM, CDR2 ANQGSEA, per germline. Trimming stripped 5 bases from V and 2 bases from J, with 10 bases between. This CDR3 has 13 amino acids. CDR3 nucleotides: TGCAGCGTTTCTAGGGGCACCTACAATGAGCAGTTCTTC. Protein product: CSVSRGTYNEQFF.

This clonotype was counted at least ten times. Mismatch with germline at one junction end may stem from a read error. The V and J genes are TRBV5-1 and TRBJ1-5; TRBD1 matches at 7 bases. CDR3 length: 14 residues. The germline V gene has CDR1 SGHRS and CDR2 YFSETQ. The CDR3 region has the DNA TGTGCCAGCAGCTTAGTAGGGGGCGATCAGCCCCAGCATTTT. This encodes CASSLVGGDQPQHF.

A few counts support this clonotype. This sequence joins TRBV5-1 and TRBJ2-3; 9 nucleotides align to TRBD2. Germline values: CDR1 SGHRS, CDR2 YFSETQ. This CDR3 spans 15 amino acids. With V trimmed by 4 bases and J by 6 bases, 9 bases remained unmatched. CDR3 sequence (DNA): TGCGCCAGCAGCCGAGGGCTAGCGGGATCCGATACGCAGTATTTT. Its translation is CASSRGLAGSDTQYF. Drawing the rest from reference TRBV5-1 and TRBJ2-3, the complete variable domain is KAGVTQTPRYLIKTRGQQVTLSCSPISGHRSVSWYQQTPGQGLQFLFEYFSETQRNKGNFPGRFSGRQFSNSRSEMNVSTLELGDSALYLCASSRGLAGSDTQYFGPGTRLTVL.

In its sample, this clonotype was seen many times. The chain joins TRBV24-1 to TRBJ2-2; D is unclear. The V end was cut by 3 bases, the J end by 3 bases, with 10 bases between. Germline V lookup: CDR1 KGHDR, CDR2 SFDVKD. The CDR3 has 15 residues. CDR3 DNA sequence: TGTGCCACCAGTGATGTGCAGCTGGACACCGGGGAGCTGTTTTTT. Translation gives CATSDVQLDTGELFF.

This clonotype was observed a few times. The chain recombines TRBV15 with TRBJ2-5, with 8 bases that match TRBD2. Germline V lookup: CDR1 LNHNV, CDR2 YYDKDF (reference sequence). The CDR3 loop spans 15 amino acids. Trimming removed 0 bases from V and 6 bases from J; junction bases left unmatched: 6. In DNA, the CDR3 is TGTGCCACCAGCAGAGATGGAAGCGGGAGAAAGACCCAGTACTTC. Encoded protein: CATSRDGSGRKTQYF.

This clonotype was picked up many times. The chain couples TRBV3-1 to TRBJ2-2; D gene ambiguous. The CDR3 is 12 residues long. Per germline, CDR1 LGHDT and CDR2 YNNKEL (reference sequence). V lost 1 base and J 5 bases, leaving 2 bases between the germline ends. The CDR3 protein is CASSQGTGELFF. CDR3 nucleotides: TGTGCCAGCAGCCAAGGGACCGGGGAGCTGTTTTTT.

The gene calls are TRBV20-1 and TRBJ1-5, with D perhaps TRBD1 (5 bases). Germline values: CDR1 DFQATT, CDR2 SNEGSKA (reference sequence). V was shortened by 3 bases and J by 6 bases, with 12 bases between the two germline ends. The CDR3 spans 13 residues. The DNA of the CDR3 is TGCAGTGCTAGGATCGGGGGAGGTCAGCCCCAGCATTTT. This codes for CSARIGGGQPQHF.

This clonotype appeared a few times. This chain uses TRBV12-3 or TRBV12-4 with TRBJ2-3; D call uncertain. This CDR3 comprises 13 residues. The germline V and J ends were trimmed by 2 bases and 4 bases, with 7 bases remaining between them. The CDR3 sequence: CASSLRHPDTQYF. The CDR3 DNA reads TGTGCCAGCAGTTTACGGCACCCAGATACGCAGTATTTT.

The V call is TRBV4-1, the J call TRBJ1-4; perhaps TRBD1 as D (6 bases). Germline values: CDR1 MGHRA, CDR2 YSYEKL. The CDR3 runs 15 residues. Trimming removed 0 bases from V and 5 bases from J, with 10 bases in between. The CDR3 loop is CASSQEGGANEKLFF. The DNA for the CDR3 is TGCGCCAGCAGCCAAGAGGGGGGGGCGAATGAAAAACTGTTTTTT.